A selection of T cell receptor beta chains follows, all from one sample in a study of blood T cells in healthy people across ages. TCRdb ran MiXCR on the 5' RACE reads and lists one entry per CDR3 protein. The sample yields around 710,000 distinct CDR3 sequences, roughly two fifths seen once. Sequencing used blood. The receptor set was obtained from a woman aged 60-75 years in good health. Both conserved end residues are part of each CDR3. The order of the fields is clone size, J gene, V gene, D gene, CDR3 DNA, CDR3 protein. A D gene is named only where the DNA matches it firmly. A row's size may be missing; if present it is once, few, many or a size class.

few,TRBJ2-1,TRBV7-2,NA,TGTGCCAGCAGCTTAGACTACGGGAGTTACAATGAGCAGTTCTTC,CASSLDYGSYNEQFF
many,TRBJ2-3,TRBV4-1,NA,TGCGCCAGCAGCCAAGACGTCCGGGGGACAGATACGCAGTATTTT,CASSQDVRGTDTQYF
NA,TRBJ2-7,TRBV9,TRBD2,TGTGCCAGCAGCGTAGGAGCGGGAGCAGGGGCTTACGAGCAGTACTTC,CASSVGAGAGAYEQYF
few,TRBJ2-3,TRBV7-9,NA,TGTGCCAGTTGGGCCCAGACAGGTTCGACAGATACGCAGTATTTT,CASWAQTGSTDTQYF
NA,TRBJ1-2,TRBV5-1,NA,TGCGCCAGCAGCTCGGACGCAGGGCGTACCTATGGCTACACCTTC,CASSSDAGRTYGYTF
NA,TRBJ1-1,TRBV20-1,TRBD1,TGCAGTGCTAGAGAGCCGGACAGGGGACCTGAAGCTTTCTTT,CSAREPDRGPEAFF
NA,TRBJ1-2,TRBV29-1,NA,TGCAGCGGCGAGGGCTACACCTTC,CSGEGYTF
few,TRBJ2-7,TRBV27,TRBD2,TGTGCCAGCAGCCATCGGGGGGGCCCCTACGAGCAGTACTTC,CASSHRGGPYEQYF
NA,TRBJ2-1,TRBV7-2,NA,TGTGCCAGCAGTACTTACTCCTACAATGAGCAGTTCTTC,CASSTYSYNEQFF
few,TRBJ2-7,TRBV30,NA,TGTGCCTGCCGCAGGGGACACTCCTACGAGCAGTACTTC,CACRRGHSYEQYF
NA,TRBJ2-7,TRBV7-9,TRBD1,TGTGCCAGCAGCTCGGGACAGTCGGCTTACAATGAGCAGTACTTC,CASSSGQSAYNEQYF
NA,TRBJ1-2,TRBV6-6,NA,TGTGCCAGCACCCCTTCGGACAGAGTCTATGGCTACACCTTC,CASTPSDRVYGYTF
few,TRBJ2-3,TRBV5-1,NA,TGCGCCAGCAGCTTGGCCGGGGTAGATACGCAGTATTTT,CASSLAGVDTQYF
NA,TRBJ2-1,TRBV24-1,TRBD1,TGTGCCACCAGTGATTTTCCCCGCGGGACAGGGTCCCATGAGCAGTTCTTC,CATSDFPRGTGSHEQFF
once,TRBJ2-5,TRBV6-4,NA,TGTGCCATTTCGAGGGGAACCTCCAAGACCCAGTACTTC,CAISRGTSKTQYF
NA,TRBJ1-2,TRBV5-1,TRBD1,TGTGCCAGCAGCACCGGACAGGGCAACTATGGCTACACCTTC,CASSTGQGNYGYTF
NA,TRBJ2-5,TRBV5-5,NA,TGTGCCAGCAGCTTTGCAGCGCGTGGGCAGTACTTC,CASSFAARGQYF
NA,TRBJ1-5,TRBV7-2,NA,TGTGCCAGCAGCAGGGGCGAGGGCGGCAATCAGCCCCAGCATTTT,CASSRGEGGNQPQHF
NA,TRBJ1-4,TRBV3-1,NA,TGTGCCAGCAGCCGGGATGGAGGTGAAAAACTGTTTTTT,CASSRDGGEKLFF
many,TRBJ2-3,TRBV29-1,NA,TGCACCGACACTGGCACAGATACGCAGTATTTT,CTDTGTDTQYF
few,TRBJ2-7,TRBV28,TRBD2,TGTGCCAGCAGTTTATCTGAACTAGCGGCGGCCTACGAGCAGTACTTC,CASSLSELAAAYEQYF
few,TRBJ2-3,TRBV3-1,NA,TGTGCCAGCAGCCAAGGGGGGTACACAGATACGCAGTATTTT,CASSQGGYTDTQYF
many,TRBJ2-3,TRBV29-1,NA,TGCAGCGTTCAGGGATCTAGCACAGATACGCAGTATTTT,CSVQGSSTDTQYF
few,TRBJ2-5,TRBV7-8,NA,TGTGCCAGCAGGGGGCATCGGGAGACCCAGTACTTC,CASRGHRETQYF
NA,TRBJ2-1,TRBV27,TRBD1,TGTGCCAGCAGTTACGACAGGGGGGTTTCCTACAATGAGCAGTTCTTC,CASSYDRGVSYNEQFF
NA,TRBJ2-7,TRBV3-1,TRBD2,TGTGCCAGCAGCGGCGGGAGGAACGAGCAGTACTTC,CASSGGRNEQYF
NA,TRBJ1-2,TRBV12-3/TRBV12-4,NA,TGTGCCAGCAGTCGGGGGGCGCAGGCTAACTATGGCTACACCTTC,CASSRGAQANYGYTF
few,TRBJ2-2,TRBV28,NA,TGTGCCAGCAGTTGGACAGCCAACACCGGGGAGCTGTTTTTT,CASSWTANTGELFF
few,TRBJ2-5,TRBV5-1,TRBD2,TGCGCCAGCAGCTTGGAAGGAAGCGGGAAGGGAGAGACCCAGTACTTC,CASSLEGSGKGETQYF
NA,TRBJ2-7,TRBV6-2/TRBV6-3,TRBD1,TGTGCCAGCATCAGGGGACAGTCCTACGAGCAGTACTTC,CASIRGQSYEQYF
once,TRBJ2-1,TRBV20-1,NA,TGCAGTGCTAGAGATATCCGTTGGCTAGCTCAGGCACAACATGAGCAGTTCTTC,CSARDIRWLAQAQHEQFF
NA,TRBJ2-7,TRBV4-3,NA,TGCGTCAGCAGCCAAGGGCAGGGAAAGGGCTACGAGCAGTACTTC,CVSSQGQGKGYEQYF
NA,TRBJ2-7,TRBV27,TRBD2,TGTGCCAGCAACACTCCGGGACTAGCGGGAAGCGAGCAGTACTTC,CASNTPGLAGSEQYF
few,TRBJ2-3,TRBV20-1,NA,TGCAGTGCTTACTCGGGGGAGGCCGATACGCAGTATTTT,CSAYSGEADTQYF
NA,TRBJ2-3,TRBV7-2,NA,TGTGCCAGCAGCTCCTCTGGACAGAGGACAGATACGCAGTATTTT,CASSSSGQRTDTQYF
NA,TRBJ1-5,TRBV6-6,NA,TGTGCCAGCAGTAGGTCGGCAGGGAAGAGAAGCAATCAGCCCCAGCATTTT,CASSRSAGKRSNQPQHF
NA,TRBJ2-2,TRBV12-3/TRBV12-4,NA,TGTGCCAGCAGTTTGGGGGTGAACACCGGGGAGCTGTTTTTT,CASSLGVNTGELFF
few,TRBJ2-5,TRBV3-1,NA,TGTGCCAGCAGCCCACAGACTATAGGCAAGACCCAGTACTTC,CASSPQTIGKTQYF
NA,TRBJ1-5,TRBV9,NA,TGTGCCAGCAGCCCTTACAGGGTCCCAAAAAATCAGCCCCAGCATTTT,CASSPYRVPKNQPQHF
many,TRBJ2-7,TRBV6-2/TRBV6-3,TRBD1,TGTGCCAGCAATCAACCGGGACAGGGGTCCGAGCAGTACTTC,CASNQPGQGSEQYF
NA,TRBJ2-7,TRBV7-9,NA,TGTGCCAGCAGCTTAGAAGCAAGGACTACTTACAATGAGCAGTACTTC,CASSLEARTTYNEQYF